The 8 T cell receptor beta chains in this list originate from one sample, sequenced in a study of CD8 T cells in Susac syndrome. With random hexamers, 0.5 to 1 ug RNA was reverse transcribed. TCRdb reprocessed the immunoSEQ multiplex PCR reads via MiXCR and lists one record per CDR3 protein. The repertoire holds roughly 330,000 distinct CDR3 sequences, with around 90% as singletons. Material for sequencing was CD4+ T cells from PBMCs. These receptors were obtained from a human donor with multiple sclerosis.

V gene TRBV7-9 combines with J gene TRBJ1-4; no reliable D call. In germline, CDR1 is SEHNR, CDR2 FQNEAQ (reference sequence). The germline V and J ends were trimmed by 5 bases and 8 bases, with 15 bases remaining between them. This CDR3 is 14 amino acids long. The CDR3 protein is CASSTAGSGEKLFF. CDR3 DNA: TGTGCCAGCAGCACCGCCGGAAGCGGAGAAAAACTGTTTTTT.

The chain uses TRBV12-3 or TRBV12-4 and TRBJ2-7, with TRBD2 identical over 8 bases. The CDR3 consists of 15 residues. V trimming: 6 bases; J trimming: 0 bases; junction bases outside the gene matches: 7. This chain's CDR3 is CASSSGGVSSYEQYF. The DNA of the CDR3 is TGTGCCAGCAGCAGCGGGGGTGTTAGCTCCTACGAGCAGTACTTC.

This clonotype has only a few counts. The chain links TRBV12-3 or TRBV12-4 to TRBJ1-1; D remains ambiguous. V was trimmed by 2 bases and J by 0 bases, leaving 7 bases between them. The CDR3 runs 14 residues. CDR3 sequence: CASSLQVMNTEAFF. In nucleotides, the CDR3 is TGTGCCAGCAGTTTACAGGTCATGAACACTGAAGCTTTCTTT.

The chain links TRBV18 to TRBJ1-5, with 7 bases identical to TRBD1. Germline CDR1 reads KGHSH; CDR2 reads LQKENI. V shed 5 bases, J shed 4 bases, and the junction held 8 bases outside the gene matches. The CDR3 length is 15 residues. CDR3 DNA: TGTGCCAGCTCATTGTCGACAGGGTTGAATCAGCCCCAGCATTTT. Its translation: CASSLSTGLNQPQHF.

This chain connects TRBV6-6 to TRBJ2-1; D not certain. Germline V gene lookup returns CDR1 MNHNY and CDR2 SVGAGI (reference sequence). CDR3 length equals 11 residues. CDR3: CASNGNNEQFF. Here the CDR3 DNA reads TGTGCTTCGAATGGGAACAATGAGCAGTTCTTC.

J is TRBJ2-1 and V is TRBV27; D possibly corresponds to TRBD2 (6 bases). CDR1 and CDR2 (germline): MNHEY, SMNVEV (reference sequence). CDR3 size: 18 residues. V gave up 5 bases and J gave up 5 bases, with 25 bases separating them. The CDR3 nucleotides read TGTGCCAGCAGTCCCCGACTCATGACTAGGCCCAAAGACAATGAGCAGTTCTTC. It is translated as CASSPRLMTRPKDNEQFF.

J is TRBJ1-2 and V is TRBV19; 8 bases are a match to TRBD1. CDR3 length equals 12 residues. Germline V gene data show CDR1 as LNHDA and CDR2 as SQIVND (reference sequence). V trimming: 6 bases; J trimming: 6 bases; junction bases outside the gene matches: 3. The CDR3 loop reads CASSHRGNGYTF. Here the CDR3 DNA reads TGTGCCAGTAGCCACAGGGGGAATGGCTACACCTTC.

The chain combines TRBV14 with TRBJ1-2; no clear D gene. The CDR3 is 12 residues long. The V end lost 2 bases, the J end lost 4 bases, and 5 bases lay between the germline ends. The germline gives CDR1 SGHDN, CDR2 FVKESK. This CDR3 reads CASSQRTYGYTF. DNA of the CDR3: TGTGCCAGCAGCCAAAGGACCTATGGCTACACCTTC.